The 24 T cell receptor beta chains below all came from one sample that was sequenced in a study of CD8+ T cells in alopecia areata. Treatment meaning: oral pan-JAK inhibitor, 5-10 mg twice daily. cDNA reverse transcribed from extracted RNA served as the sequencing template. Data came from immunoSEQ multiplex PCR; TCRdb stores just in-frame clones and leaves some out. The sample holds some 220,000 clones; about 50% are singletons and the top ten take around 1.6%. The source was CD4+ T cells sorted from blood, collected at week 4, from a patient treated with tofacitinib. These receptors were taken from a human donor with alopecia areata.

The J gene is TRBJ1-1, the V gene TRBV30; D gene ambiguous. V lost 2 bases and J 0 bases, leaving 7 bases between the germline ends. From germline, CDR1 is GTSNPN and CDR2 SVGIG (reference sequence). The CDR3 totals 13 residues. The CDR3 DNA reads TGTGCCTGGAGTTCTCATATGAACACTGAAGCTTTCTTT. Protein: CAWSSHMNTEAFF.

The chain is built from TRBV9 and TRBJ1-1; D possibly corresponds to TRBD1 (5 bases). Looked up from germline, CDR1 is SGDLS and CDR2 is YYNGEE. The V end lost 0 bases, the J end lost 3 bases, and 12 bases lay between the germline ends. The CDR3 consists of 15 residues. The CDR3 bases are TGTGCCAGCAGCGTAGGGCCAGGGAGGGACACTGAAGCTTTCTTT. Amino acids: CASSVGPGRDTEAFF.

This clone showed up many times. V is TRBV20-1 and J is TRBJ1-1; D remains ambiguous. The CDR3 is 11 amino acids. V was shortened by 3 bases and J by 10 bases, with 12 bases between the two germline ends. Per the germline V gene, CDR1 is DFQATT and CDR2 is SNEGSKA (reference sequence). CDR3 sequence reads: CSARDFRGAFF. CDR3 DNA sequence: TGCAGTGCTAGGGACTTCCGAGGAGCTTTCTTT.

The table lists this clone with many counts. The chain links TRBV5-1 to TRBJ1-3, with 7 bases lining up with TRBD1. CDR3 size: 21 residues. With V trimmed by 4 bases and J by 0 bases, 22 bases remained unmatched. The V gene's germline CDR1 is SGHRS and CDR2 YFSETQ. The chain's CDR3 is CASSPGVPGQAKLLSGNTIYF. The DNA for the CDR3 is TGCGCCAGCAGCCCAGGAGTTCCAGGACAGGCGAAACTGCTCTCTGGAAACACCATATATTTT.

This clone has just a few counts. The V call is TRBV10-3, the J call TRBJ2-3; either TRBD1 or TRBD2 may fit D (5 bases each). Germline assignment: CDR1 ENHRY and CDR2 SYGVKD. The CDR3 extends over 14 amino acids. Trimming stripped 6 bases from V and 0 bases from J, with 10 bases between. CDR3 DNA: TGTGCCATCAGAGTGGGACCGAGCACAGATACGCAGTATTTT. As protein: CAIRVGPSTDTQYF.

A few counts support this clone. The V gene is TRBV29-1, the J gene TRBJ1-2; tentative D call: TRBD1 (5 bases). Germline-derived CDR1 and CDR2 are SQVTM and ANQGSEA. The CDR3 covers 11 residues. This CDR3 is CSDKLGDGYTF. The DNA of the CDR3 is TGCAGTGATAAGTTAGGGGATGGCTACACCTTC.

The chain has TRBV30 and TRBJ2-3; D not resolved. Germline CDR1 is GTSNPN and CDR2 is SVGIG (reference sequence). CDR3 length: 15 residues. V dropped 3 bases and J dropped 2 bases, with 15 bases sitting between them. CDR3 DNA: TGTGCCTGGAGCGACGGAACCCTCTCCACAGATACGCAGTATTTT. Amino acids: CAWSDGTLSTDTQYF.

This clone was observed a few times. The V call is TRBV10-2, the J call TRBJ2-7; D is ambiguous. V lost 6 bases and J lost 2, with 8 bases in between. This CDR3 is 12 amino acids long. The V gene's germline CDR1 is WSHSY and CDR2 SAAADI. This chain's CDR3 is CASSQRPYEQYF. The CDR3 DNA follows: TGCGCCAGCAGCCAAAGGCCCTACGAGCAGTACTTC.

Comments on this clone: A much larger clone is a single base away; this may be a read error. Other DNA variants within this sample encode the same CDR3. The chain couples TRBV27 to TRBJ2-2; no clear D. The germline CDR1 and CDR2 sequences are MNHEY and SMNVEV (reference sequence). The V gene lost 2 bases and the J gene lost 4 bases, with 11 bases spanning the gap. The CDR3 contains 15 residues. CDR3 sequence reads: CASSLRGLGTGELFF. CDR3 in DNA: TGTGCCAGCAGTTTAAGAGGTCTGGGCACCGGGGAGCTGTTTTTT.

CDR3 region: CASSLGFLGPGYTF. CDR3 nucleotide sequence: TGTGCCAGCAGCTTGGGATTCCTAGGCCCTGGCTACACCTTC. The chain recombines TRBV5-6 with TRBJ1-2; D is unresolved. The V end was cut by 0 bases, the J end by 7 bases, with 13 bases between. Looked up from germline, CDR1 is SGHDT and CDR2 is YYEEEE. The CDR3 extends over 14 amino acids.

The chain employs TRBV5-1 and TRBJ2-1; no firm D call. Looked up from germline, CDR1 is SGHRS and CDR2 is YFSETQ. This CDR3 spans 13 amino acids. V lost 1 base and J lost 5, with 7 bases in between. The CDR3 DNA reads TGCGCCAGCAGCTTGAGAAATGACAATGAGCAGTTCTTC. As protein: CASSLRNDNEQFF.

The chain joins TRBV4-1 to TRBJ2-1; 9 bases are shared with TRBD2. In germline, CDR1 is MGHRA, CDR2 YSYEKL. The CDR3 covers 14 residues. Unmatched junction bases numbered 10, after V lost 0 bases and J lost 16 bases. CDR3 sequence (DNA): TGCGCCAGCAGCCAAGAAGGTAGCGGGGGCCGAAGTTTCTTC. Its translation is CASSQEGSGGRSFF.

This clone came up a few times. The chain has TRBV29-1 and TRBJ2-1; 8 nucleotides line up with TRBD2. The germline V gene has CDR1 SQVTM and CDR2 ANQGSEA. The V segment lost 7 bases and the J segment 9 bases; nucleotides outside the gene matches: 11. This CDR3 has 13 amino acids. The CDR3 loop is CSASRGGQLEQFF. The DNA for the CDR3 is TGCAGCGCCAGCCGGGGGGGCCAGCTTGAGCAGTTCTTC.

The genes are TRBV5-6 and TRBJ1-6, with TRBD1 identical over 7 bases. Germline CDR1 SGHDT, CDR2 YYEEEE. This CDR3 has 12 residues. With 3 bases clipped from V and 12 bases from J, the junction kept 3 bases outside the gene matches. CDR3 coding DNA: TGTGCCAGCAGCTGGAGACAGGGACCCCTCCACTTT. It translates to CASSWRQGPLHF.

CDR3 coding DNA: TGTGCCAGCAGCCCTCGTACACTGAACACTGAAGCTTTCTTT. It translates to CASSPRTLNTEAFF. This sequence joins TRBV14 and TRBJ1-1; no firm D call. The CDR3 length is 14 residues. In germline, CDR1 is SGHDN, CDR2 FVKESK. The ends were cut back, 4 bases at V and 0 bases at J, with 9 bases in the middle.

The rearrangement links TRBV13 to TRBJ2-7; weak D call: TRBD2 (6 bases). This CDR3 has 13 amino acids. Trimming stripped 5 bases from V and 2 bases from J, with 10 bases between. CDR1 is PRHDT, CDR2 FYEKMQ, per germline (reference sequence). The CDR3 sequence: CASSETGAYEQYF. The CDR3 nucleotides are TGTGCCAGCAGCGAAACGGGGGCCTACGAGCAGTACTTC.

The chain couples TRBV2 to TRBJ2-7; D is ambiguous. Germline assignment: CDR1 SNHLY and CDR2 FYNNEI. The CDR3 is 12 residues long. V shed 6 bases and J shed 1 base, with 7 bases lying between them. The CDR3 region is CASRPSSYEQYF. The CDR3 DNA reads TGTGCCAGCAGGCCCAGTTCCTACGAGCAGTACTTC.

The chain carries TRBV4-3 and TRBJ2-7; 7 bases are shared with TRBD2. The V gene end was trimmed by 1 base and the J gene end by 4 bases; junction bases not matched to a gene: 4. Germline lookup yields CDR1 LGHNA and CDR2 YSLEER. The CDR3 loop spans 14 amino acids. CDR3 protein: CASSQAAGMYEQYF. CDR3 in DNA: TGCGCCAGCAGCCAAGCAGCGGGGATGTACGAGCAGTACTTC.

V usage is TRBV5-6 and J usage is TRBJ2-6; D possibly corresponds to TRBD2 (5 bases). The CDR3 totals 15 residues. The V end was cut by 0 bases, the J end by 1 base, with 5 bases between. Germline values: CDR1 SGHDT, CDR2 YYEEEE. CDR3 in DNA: TGTGCCAGCAGCTTGGGACTATCTGGGGCCAACGTCCTGACTTTC. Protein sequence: CASSLGLSGANVLTF.

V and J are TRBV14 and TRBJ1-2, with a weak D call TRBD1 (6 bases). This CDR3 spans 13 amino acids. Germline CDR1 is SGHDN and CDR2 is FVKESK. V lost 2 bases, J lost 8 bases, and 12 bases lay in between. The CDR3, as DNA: TGTGCCAGCAGCCAAACAGTAGGGGGAGGCTACACCTTC. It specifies CASSQTVGGGYTF.

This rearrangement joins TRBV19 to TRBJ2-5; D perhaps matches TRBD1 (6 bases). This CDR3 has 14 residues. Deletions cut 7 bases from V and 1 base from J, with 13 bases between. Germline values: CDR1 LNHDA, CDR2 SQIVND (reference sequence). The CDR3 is CASNFRGVQETQYF. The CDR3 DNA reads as TGTGCCAGTAACTTCAGGGGAGTCCAAGAGACCCAGTACTTC.

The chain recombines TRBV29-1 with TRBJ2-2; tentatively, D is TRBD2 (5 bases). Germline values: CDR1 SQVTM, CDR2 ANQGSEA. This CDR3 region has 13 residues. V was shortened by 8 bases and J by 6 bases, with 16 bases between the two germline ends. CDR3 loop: CSIGVNGPGELFF. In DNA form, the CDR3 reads TGCAGCATCGGGGTAAACGGCCCCGGGGAGCTGTTTTTT.

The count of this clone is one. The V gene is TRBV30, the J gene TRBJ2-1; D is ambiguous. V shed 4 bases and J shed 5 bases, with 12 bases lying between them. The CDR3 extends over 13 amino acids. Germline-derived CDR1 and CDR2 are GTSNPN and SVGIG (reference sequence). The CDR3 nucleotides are TGTGCCTGGATCGGGTTTCGGGACAATGAGCAGTTCTTC. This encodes CAWIGFRDNEQFF.

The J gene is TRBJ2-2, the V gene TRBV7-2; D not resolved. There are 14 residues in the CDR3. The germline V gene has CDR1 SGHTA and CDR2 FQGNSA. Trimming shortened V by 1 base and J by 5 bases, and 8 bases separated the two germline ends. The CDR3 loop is CASSLGAGTGELFF. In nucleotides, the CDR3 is TGTGCCAGCAGCTTAGGGGCCGGTACCGGGGAGCTGTTTTTT. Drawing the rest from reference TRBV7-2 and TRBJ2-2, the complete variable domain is GAGVSQSPSNKVTEKGKDVELRCDPISGHTALYWYRQSLGQGLEFLIYFQGNSAPDKSGLPSDRFSAERTGGSVSTLTIQRTQQEDSAVYLCASSLGAGTGELFFGEGSRLTVL.